What follows describes a single T cell receptor (beta chain). Its cognate antigen is unknown. All donors were Caucasian adults living in Nashville, Tennessee. A CD45RA+ naive subset and a CD45RA-negative memory subset were split from CD4+ cells. These data originate in a study of shared clonotypes between healthy human individuals. Produced via immunoSEQ multiplex PCR; TCRdb's table is partial and in-frame only. The data contain approximately 330,000 clones, less than 75% of them seen just once; the ten biggest clones take up about 10%. Findings and caveats of the study: Generation probabilities of non-shared clonotypes were lower (relative to those shared by all four donors).

The germline V and J ends were trimmed by 11 bases and 2 bases, with 12 bases remaining between them. The CDR3 spans 13 residues. Germline CDR1 MDHEN, CDR2 SYDVKM. This TCR was recovered from a man aged 30 to 45 in good health. V gene TRBV28 combines with J gene TRBJ2-2, with D possibly being TRBD2 (6 bases). Sequenced material: memory CD4+ T cells sorted from blood. Subset noted: CD45RA-negative fraction. The CDR3 sequence: CADRLDNTGELFF. The CDR3, as DNA: TGTGCCGACCGACTAGATAACACCGGGGAGCTGTTTTTT.